The 27 T cell receptor beta chains below were found in one sample sequenced in a study of shared clonotypes between healthy human individuals. TCRdb's table, derived via immunoSEQ multiplex PCR, lists solely in-frame clones and lacks some. Of roughly 500,000 clones in the sample, less than 80% were seen once. The sequenced material came from PBMCs. These receptors were taken from a woman in her 40s in good health. Some clones in this sample may be carry-over from other donors' samples.

A word on this clone: A far larger clone is one nucleotide away, so this likely arose from a read error. CDR3 coding DNA: TGCGGCGTTGAGACGGGAAATACGCAGTATTTT. Amino acid sequence: CGVETGNTQYF. The J gene is TRBJ2-3, the V gene TRBV29-1; TRBD2 might be the D (5 bases). The length of the CDR3 is 11 residues. Looked up from germline, CDR1 is SQVTM and CDR2 is ANQGSEA.

This clone was detected only once. This chain uses TRBV5-1 with TRBJ2-5; weak D call: TRBD2 (5 bases). The CDR3 sequence is 14 residues long. Germline V gene sequence: CDR1 SGHRS, CDR2 YFSETQ. Deletions cut 3 bases from V and 4 bases from J, with 13 bases between. The CDR3 DNA reads TGCGCCAGCAGCTCCGGGGTTCTCATAGAGACCCAGTACTTC. It is translated as CASSSGVLIETQYF.

J is TRBJ2-2 and V is TRBV14, with 9 bases that match TRBD2. The CDR3 loop spans 16 amino acids. Per germline, CDR1 SGHDN and CDR2 FVKESK. V lost 2 bases, J lost 5 bases, and 6 bases stayed unmatched. Written as DNA, the CDR3 is TGTGCCAGCAGCCAATGGACTAGCGTGAGGACCGGGGAGCTGTTTTTT. Translated: CASSQWTSVRTGELFF.

The chain couples TRBV7-1 to TRBJ2-1; no reliable D call. TRBV7-1 is placed among ORFs of uncertain function. CDR3 length: 12 residues. V lost 3 bases and J lost 10, with 10 bases in between. CDR3 sequence (DNA): TGTGCCAGCAGCTCCTTAACTTGGGAGCAGTTCTTC. The encoded protein is CASSSLTWEQFF.

This clone was seen once. V and J are TRBV7-9 and TRBJ1-1; D is uncertain. The CDR3 covers 13 residues. CDR1 SEHNR and CDR2 FQNEAQ come from the germline V gene (reference sequence). V lost 5 bases, J lost 4 bases, and 11 bases lay in between. The CDR3: CASSLTSSTEAFF. The CDR3 DNA follows: TGTGCCAGCAGCCTAACCTCTTCCACTGAAGCTTTCTTT. Full variable domain (outside the CDR3, taken from reference TRBV7-9 and TRBJ1-1): DTGVSQNPRHKITKRGQNVTFRCDPISEHNRLYWYRQTLGQGPEFLTYFQNEAQLEKSRLLSDRFSAERPKGSFSTLEIQRTEQGDSAMYLCASSLTSSTEAFFGQGTRLTVV.

This rearrangement joins TRBV12-5 to TRBJ2-1; D remains ambiguous. The CDR3 length is 12 residues. In germline, CDR1 is LGHNT, CDR2 FRNRAP. V dropped 6 bases and J dropped 6 bases, with 9 bases sitting between them. CDR3 bases: TGTGCTAGTGGGTCGAGAGCCAATGAGCAGTTCTTC. Protein sequence: CASGSRANEQFF.

The V and J genes are TRBV5-1 and TRBJ2-1; 8 nucleotides align to TRBD2. CDR1 SGHRS and CDR2 YFSETQ come from the germline V gene. Trimming at V came to 0 bases and at J to 6 bases, leaving 5 bases not matched to a gene. The CDR3 covers 15 residues. Here the CDR3 DNA reads TGCGCCAGCAGCTTGGGGGTAGCGGGGAGCAATGAGCAGTTCTTC. This encodes CASSLGVAGSNEQFF.

This sequence joins TRBV7-9 and TRBJ2-2; the match to TRBD1 covers 7 bases. The CDR3 is 16 residues long. Germline lookup yields CDR1 SEHNR and CDR2 FQNEAQ (reference sequence). Germline trimming cut 3 bases from V and 4 bases from J; bases unmatched to any gene: 8. In nucleotides, the CDR3 is TGTGCCAGCAGCTTTACGACAGGGTCTACCACCGGGGAGCTGTTTTTT. Encoded protein: CASSFTTGSTTGELFF.

The chain has TRBV11-2 and TRBJ1-4; 7 nucleotides match TRBD1. Germline lookup yields CDR1 SGHAT and CDR2 FQNNGV. The CDR3 length is 13 residues. The V and J ends lost 1 base and 8 bases, in that order; junction bases with no gene match: 1. CDR3 in amino acids: CASSLGTGEKLFF. In DNA form, the CDR3 reads TGTGCCAGCAGCTTAGGGACAGGCGAAAAACTGTTTTTT.

Note on this clone: A single base separates this from a much larger clone, so it may be a read error. The chain links TRBV10-2 to TRBJ1-5, with 9 bases lining up with TRBD1. V gave up 6 bases and J gave up 7 bases; unmatched junction bases: 13. Germline CDR1 is WSHSY and CDR2 is SAAADI. The CDR3 loop spans 16 amino acids. As DNA, the CDR3 is TGCGCCAGCAGCCCCGGACACCCCGGGACAGGGCAGCCCCAGCATTTT. Translation gives CASSPGHPGTGQPQHF.

The chain is built from TRBV15 and TRBJ1-5; TRBD1 might be the D (6 bases). Germline CDR1 is LNHNV and CDR2 is YYDKDF (reference sequence). The CDR3 length is 15 residues. Trimming stripped 0 bases from V and 4 bases from J, with 10 bases between. The CDR3 region is CATSRDQGLNQPQHF. In nucleotides, the CDR3 is TGTGCCACCAGCAGAGATCAGGGGCTGAATCAGCCCCAGCATTTT. Full variable domain (remainder filled in from reference TRBV15 and TRBJ1-5): DAMVIQNPRYQVTQFGKPVTLSCSQTLNHNVMYWYQQKSSQAPKLLFHYYDKDFNNEADTPDNFQSRRPNTSFCFLDIRSPGLGDTAMYLCATSRDQGLNQPQHFGDGTRLSIL.

The rearrangement links TRBV19 to TRBJ1-1, with 7 bases aligning to TRBD1. The CDR3 contains 13 residues. CDR1 is LNHDA, CDR2 SQIVND, per germline (reference sequence). J gave up 4 bases and V 4 bases, and 3 bases lay outside the gene matches. Here the CDR3 reads CASSTGGSTEAFF. The CDR3 DNA is TGTGCCAGTAGTACAGGGGGGAGCACTGAAGCTTTCTTT.

As concerns this clone: A far larger clone lies a single base away; this is likely a read error. Other nucleotide sequences from this sample produce the same CDR3. The V gene is TRBV15, the J gene TRBJ1-1; no clear D gene. Germline loops: CDR1 LNHNV, CDR2 YYDKDF (reference sequence). This CDR3 contains 13 residues. The CDR3 spells CAMSFTENTEAFF. CDR3 nucleotides: TGCGCCATGTCTTTTACGGAGAACACTGAAGCTTTCTTT.

A single count supports this clone. J is TRBJ2-1 and V is TRBV9; D ambiguous. CDR1 SGDLS and CDR2 YYNGEE come from the germline V gene. There are 16 residues in the CDR3. The V end lost 4 bases, the J end lost 1 base, and 15 bases lay between the germline ends. The CDR3 reads CASSSTDPSSYNEQFF. For the CDR3, the DNA is TGTGCCAGCAGCTCCACAGACCCCTCTTCCTACAATGAGCAGTTCTTC.

The genes are TRBV14 and TRBJ2-7; no reliable D call. The germline CDR1 and CDR2 sequences are SGHDN and FVKESK. This CDR3 region has 14 residues. V lost 4 bases and J lost 0, with 10 bases in between. This chain's CDR3 is CASSPQRSSYEQYF. The CDR3 region has the DNA TGTGCCAGCAGCCCCCAGAGGAGCTCCTACGAGCAGTACTTC.

Only one count was recorded for this clone. The rearrangement uses TRBV18 and TRBJ2-7, with 9 bases fitting TRBD1. Germline CDR1 is KGHSH and CDR2 is LQKENI. The CDR3 is 14 amino acids. The J segment lost 5 bases and the V segment lost 2 bases, leaving 4 bases of the junction unmatched. In DNA, the CDR3 is TGTGCCAGCTCACCAGGACAGGGGAACAACGAGCAGTACTTC. Its protein product is CASSPGQGNNEQYF. The full variable domain, its missing parts supplied by reference TRBV18 and TRBJ2-7, is NAGVMQNPRHLVRRRGQEARLRCSPMKGHSHVYWYRQLPEEGLKFMVYLQKENIIDESGMPKERFSAEFPKEGPSILRIQQVVRGDSAAYFCASSPGQGNNEQYFGPGTRLTVT.

This clone was counted at least ten times. Other DNA sequences in the sample encode the same CDR3. This rearrangement joins TRBV30 to TRBJ1-1, with a tentative D call TRBD1 (6 bases). This CDR3 contains 14 residues. Germline lookup yields CDR1 GTSNPN and CDR2 SVGIG (reference sequence). Between the trimmed V and J ends, which lost 5 bases and 6 bases, there was a span of 19 bases. The CDR3 reads CAWDNTGGAPEAFF. The DNA of the CDR3 is TGTGCCTGGGACAACACTGGGGGGGCCCCTGAAGCTTTCTTT.

This clone has only a few counts. This chain links TRBV18 with TRBJ1-1; 7 positions agree with TRBD1. Germline CDR1 is KGHSH and CDR2 is LQKENI. With 1 base clipped from V and 5 bases from J, the junction kept 7 bases outside the gene matches. The CDR3 is 15 residues long. The CDR3 region is CASSPQGARNTEAFF. CDR3 sequence (DNA): TGTGCCAGCTCACCACAGGGGGCGAGGAATACTGAAGCTTTCTTT. The full variable domain, completed using reference TRBV18 and TRBJ1-1, is NAGVMQNPRHLVRRRGQEARLRCSPMKGHSHVYWYRQLPEEGLKFMVYLQKENIIDESGMPKERFSAEFPKEGPSILRIQQVVRGDSAAYFCASSPQGARNTEAFFGQGTRLTVV.

This clone was seen a handful of times. V gene TRBV30 combines with J gene TRBJ2-3; D assignment may be TRBD1 or TRBD2 (5 bases each). The CDR3 is 11 residues long. Trimming took off 2 bases at V and 10 bases at J, with 10 bases between the two ends. Germline CDR1 GTSNPN, CDR2 SVGIG (reference sequence). CDR3 in DNA: TGTGCCTGGAGTCCCCGGGACCCGCAGTATTTT. It codes for CAWSPRDPQYF.

This clone was counted many times. Additional DNA sequences in this sample encode the identical CDR3. The V and J genes are TRBV10-2 and TRBJ2-7; D perhaps matches TRBD2 (6 bases). Trimming pared 0 bases from V and 6 bases from J, leaving 9 bases between. Germline V gives CDR1 WSHSY, CDR2 SAAADI. This CDR3 has 13 amino acids. This chain's CDR3 is CASSESGLPEQYF. As DNA, the CDR3 is TGCGCCAGCAGTGAGTCGGGACTGCCCGAGCAGTACTTC.

In its sample, this clone was seen once. This chain joins TRBV5-4 and TRBJ2-7, with 9 positions matching TRBD1. Germline assignment: CDR1 SGHNT and CDR2 YYREEE (reference sequence). This CDR3 spans 14 amino acids. V lost 4 bases to trimming and J lost 6 bases; unmatched junction nucleotides: 8. The CDR3 DNA follows: TGTGCCAGCAGCCCCGGGACAGGGTTTGGCGAGCAGTACTTC. Protein: CASSPGTGFGEQYF.

This clone was detected only once. Other DNA sequences within the sample encode an identical CDR3. The J gene is TRBJ1-2, the V gene TRBV11-2; D possibly corresponds to TRBD1 (5 bases). Deletions cut 6 bases from V and 1 base from J, with 18 bases between. CDR3 length equals 16 residues. The V gene's germline CDR1 is SGHAT and CDR2 FQNNGV. As DNA, the CDR3 is TGTGCCAGCAGTCATATTAGGGGCCATTTTAACTATGGCTACACCTTC. Translation gives CASSHIRGHFNYGYTF. Variable domain in full (rest from reference TRBV11-2 and TRBJ1-2): EAGVAQSPRYKIIEKRQSVAFWCNPISGHATLYWYQQILGQGPKLLIQFQNNGVVDDSQLPKDRFSAERLKGVDSTLKIQPAKLEDSAVYLCASSHIRGHFNYGYTFGSGTRLTVV.

The chain joins TRBV5-4 to TRBJ2-3; 13 bases match TRBD2. This CDR3 spans 15 amino acids. The germline CDR1 and CDR2 sequences are SGHNT and YYREEE (reference sequence). V gave up 2 bases and J gave up 4 bases; unmatched junction bases: 1. The chain's CDR3 is CASSFTSGRADTQYF. Written as DNA, the CDR3 is TGTGCCAGCAGCTTTACTAGCGGGAGGGCAGATACGCAGTATTTT.

The chain uses TRBV6-6 and TRBJ1-3; no firm D call. Trimming cost V 6 bases and J 4 bases, with 7 bases left between them. This CDR3 has 12 residues. Germline V gene lookup returns CDR1 MNHNY and CDR2 SVGAGI (reference sequence). This CDR3 is CASSPAGNTIYF. The CDR3 DNA reads as TGTGCCAGCAGCCCCGCGGGAAACACCATATATTTT.

This chain uses TRBV27 with TRBJ2-1, with 7 bases lining up with TRBD1. Germline V gene sequence: CDR1 MNHEY, CDR2 SMNVEV (reference sequence). The length of the CDR3 is 13 residues. V trimming: 2 bases; J trimming: 12 bases; junction bases outside the gene matches: 7. DNA for the CDR3: TGTGCCAGCAGTTTACCCGGGGACAGTTGGCAGTTCTTC. It codes for CASSLPGDSWQFF.

This clone was recorded once. The chain couples TRBV5-1 to TRBJ2-3, with 8 bases that match TRBD2. The ends lost 5 bases at V and 4 bases at J; junction bases unmatched: 6. The CDR3 covers 14 residues. Germline CDR1 and CDR2: SGHRS and YFSETQ. CDR3: CASSGTSNADTQYF. In DNA, the CDR3 is TGCGCCAGCAGTGGGACTAGTAACGCAGATACGCAGTATTTT.

The chain combines TRBV5-1 with TRBJ2-2; D gene uncertain. The CDR3 runs to 15 residues. The germline gives CDR1 SGHRS, CDR2 YFSETQ. V was pared by 0 bases and J by 7 bases, with 13 bases between. Written as DNA, the CDR3 is TGCGCCAGCAGCTTGGATCCTCTCTTGTACGGGGAGCTGTTTTTT. Translation gives CASSLDPLLYGELFF.